The T cell receptor (beta chain) described here comes from a study of follicular helper T cells after annual influenza vaccination. The study, taken as a whole, reports: Change in circulating plasmablasts correlated with ICOS+CD38+ cTfh clonality change.

Germline V lookup: CDR1 MNHNS, CDR2 SASEGT. The CDR3 extends over 15 amino acids. V lost 4 bases to trimming and J lost 3 bases; unmatched junction nucleotides: 6. Noted time point: 2014-2015 season, pre-vaccination. Before and after seasonal inactivated influenza vaccination, adults gave blood for sorting CD4 subsets for sequencing. Community-dwelling subjects without influenza vaccination in the prior 6 months were enrolled. Of note for this clone: Its antigen is unknown.

Only in-frame clones appear in the TCRdb table, and some are missing; sequencing was by immunoSEQ multiplex PCR. The repertoire consists of several thousand clones, with about four fifths occurring once and the leading ten covering roughly 0.98%. The source of this sequence is an adult who received the influenza vaccine. The sample in question was CXCR5+ CD38- circulating T follicular helper cells from blood, obtained on the day of influenza vaccination. The sample's subset: circulating Tfh, non-naive CD4+CXCR5+PD-1+ (ICOS+CD38+ or ICOS-CD38-). J is TRBJ2-7 and V is TRBV6-1; TRBD2 aligns across 10 bases. CDR3 sequence (DNA): TGTGCCAGCAGTGTAGAGGGACTAGCGTTCTACGAGCAGTACTTC. Translated: CASSVEGLAFYEQYF.